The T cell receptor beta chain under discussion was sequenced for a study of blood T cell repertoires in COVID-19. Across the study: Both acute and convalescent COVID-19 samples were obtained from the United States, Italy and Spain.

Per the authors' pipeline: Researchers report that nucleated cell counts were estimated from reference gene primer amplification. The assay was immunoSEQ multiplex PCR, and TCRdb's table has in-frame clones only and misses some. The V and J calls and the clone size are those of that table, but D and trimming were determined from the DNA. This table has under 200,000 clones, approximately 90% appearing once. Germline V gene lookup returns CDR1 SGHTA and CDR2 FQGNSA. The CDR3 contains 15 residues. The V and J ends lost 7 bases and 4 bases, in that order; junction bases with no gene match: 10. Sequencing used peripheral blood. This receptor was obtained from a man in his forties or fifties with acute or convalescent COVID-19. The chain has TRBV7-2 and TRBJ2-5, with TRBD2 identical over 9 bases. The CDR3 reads CASIEGGRAGETQYF. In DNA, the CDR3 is TGTGCCAGCATCGAGGGCGGGAGGGCCGGAGAGACCCAGTACTTC.